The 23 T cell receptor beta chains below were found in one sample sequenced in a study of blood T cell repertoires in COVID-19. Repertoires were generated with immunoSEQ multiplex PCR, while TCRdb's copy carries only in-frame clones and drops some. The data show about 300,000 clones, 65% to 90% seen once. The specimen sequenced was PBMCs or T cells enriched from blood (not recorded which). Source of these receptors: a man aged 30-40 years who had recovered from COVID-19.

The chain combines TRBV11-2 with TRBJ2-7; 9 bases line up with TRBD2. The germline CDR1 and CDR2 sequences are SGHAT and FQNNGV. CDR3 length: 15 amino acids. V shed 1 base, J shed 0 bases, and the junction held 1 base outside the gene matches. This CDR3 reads CASSLVAGDSYEQYF. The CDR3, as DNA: TGTGCCAGCAGCTTAGTAGCGGGGGACTCCTACGAGCAGTACTTC.

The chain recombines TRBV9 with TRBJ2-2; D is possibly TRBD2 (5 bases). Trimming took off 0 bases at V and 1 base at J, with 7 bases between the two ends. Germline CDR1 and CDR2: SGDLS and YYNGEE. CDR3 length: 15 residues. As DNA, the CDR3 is TGTGCCAGCAGCGTAGAGAGGGTGAACACCGGGGAGCTGTTTTTT. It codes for CASSVERVNTGELFF.

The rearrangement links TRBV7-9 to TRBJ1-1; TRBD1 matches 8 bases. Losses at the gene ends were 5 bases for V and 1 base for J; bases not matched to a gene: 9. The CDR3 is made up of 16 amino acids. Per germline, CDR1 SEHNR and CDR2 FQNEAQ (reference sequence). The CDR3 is CASSPQLGQGNTEAFF. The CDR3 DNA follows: TGTGCCAGCAGCCCGCAGCTCGGACAGGGGAACACTGAAGCTTTCTTT.

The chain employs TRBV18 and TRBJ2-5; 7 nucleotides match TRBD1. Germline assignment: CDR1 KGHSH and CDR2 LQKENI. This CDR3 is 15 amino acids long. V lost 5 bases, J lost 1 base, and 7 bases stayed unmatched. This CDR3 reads CASSASQGFQETQYF. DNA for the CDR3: TGTGCCAGCTCAGCATCACAGGGGTTCCAAGAGACCCAGTACTTC.

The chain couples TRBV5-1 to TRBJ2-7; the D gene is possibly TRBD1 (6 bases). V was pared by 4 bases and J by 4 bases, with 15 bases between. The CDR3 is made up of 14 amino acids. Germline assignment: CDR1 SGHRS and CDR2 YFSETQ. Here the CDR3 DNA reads TGCGCCAGCAGCCTCACTGGGACAAGTTACGAGCAGTACTTC. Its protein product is CASSLTGTSYEQYF.

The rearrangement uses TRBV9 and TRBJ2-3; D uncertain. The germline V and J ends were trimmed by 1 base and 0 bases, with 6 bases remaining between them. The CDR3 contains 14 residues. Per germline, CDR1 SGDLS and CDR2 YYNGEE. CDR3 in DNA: TGTGCCAGCAGCGTACTTGTCAGCACAGATACGCAGTATTTT. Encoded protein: CASSVLVSTDTQYF.

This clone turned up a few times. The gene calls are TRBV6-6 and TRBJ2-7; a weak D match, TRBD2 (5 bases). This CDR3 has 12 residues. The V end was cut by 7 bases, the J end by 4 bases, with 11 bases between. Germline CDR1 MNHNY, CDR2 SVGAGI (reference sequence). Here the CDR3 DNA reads TGTGCCAGCACCCAAACGGGATACGAGCAGTACTTC. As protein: CASTQTGYEQYF.

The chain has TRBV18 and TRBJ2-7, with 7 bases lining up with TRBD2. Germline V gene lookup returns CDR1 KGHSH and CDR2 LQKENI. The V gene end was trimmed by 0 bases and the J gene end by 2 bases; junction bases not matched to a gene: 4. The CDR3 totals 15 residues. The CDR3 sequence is CASSPPRGGPYEQYF. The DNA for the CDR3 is TGTGCCAGCTCACCACCGAGGGGAGGGCCCTACGAGCAGTACTTC. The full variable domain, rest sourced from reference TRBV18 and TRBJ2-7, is NAGVMQNPRHLVRRRGQEARLRCSPMKGHSHVYWYRQLPEEGLKFMVYLQKENIIDESGMPKERFSAEFPKEGPSILRIQQVVRGDSAAYFCASSPPRGGPYEQYFGPGTRLTVT.

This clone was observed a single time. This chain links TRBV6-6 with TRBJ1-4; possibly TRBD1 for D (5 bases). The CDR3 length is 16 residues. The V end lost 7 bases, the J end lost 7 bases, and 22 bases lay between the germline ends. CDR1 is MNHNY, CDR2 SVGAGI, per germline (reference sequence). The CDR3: CASTTSGLGELEKLFF. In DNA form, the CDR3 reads TGTGCCAGCACCACATCGGGTCTAGGGGAACTTGAAAAACTGTTTTTT.

This chain's CDR3 is CASSPQPVQPQHF. CDR3 bases: TGTGCCAGCTCTCCACAGCCGGTTCAGCCCCAGCATTTT. The rearrangement links TRBV3-1 (or the pseudogene TRBV3-2) to TRBJ1-5; D not resolved. V was trimmed by 8 bases and J by 6 bases, leaving 14 bases between them. The CDR3 length is 13 residues. Germline V lookup: CDR1 LGHDT, CDR2 YNNKEL (reference sequence).

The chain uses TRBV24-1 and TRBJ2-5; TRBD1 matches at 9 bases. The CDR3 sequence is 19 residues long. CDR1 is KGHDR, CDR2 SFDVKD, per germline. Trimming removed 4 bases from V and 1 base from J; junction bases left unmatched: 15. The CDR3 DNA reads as TGTGCCACCAGTGACCAGAGGGACAGGGAGATTGCCGTCCAAGAGACCCAGTACTTC. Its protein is CATSDQRDREIAVQETQYF.

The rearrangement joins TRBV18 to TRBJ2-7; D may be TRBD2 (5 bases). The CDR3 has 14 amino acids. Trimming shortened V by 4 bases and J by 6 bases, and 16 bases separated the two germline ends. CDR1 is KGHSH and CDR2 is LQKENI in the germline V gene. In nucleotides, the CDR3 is TGTGCCAGCTCACAAATAGAGGGAGCTGGCGAGCAGTACTTC. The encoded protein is CASSQIEGAGEQYF.

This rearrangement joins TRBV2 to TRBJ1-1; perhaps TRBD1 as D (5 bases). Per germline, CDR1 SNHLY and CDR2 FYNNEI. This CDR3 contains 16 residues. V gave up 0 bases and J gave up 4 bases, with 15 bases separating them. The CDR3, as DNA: TGTGCCAGCAGTGAAGCGCTCGGGGGGATTGTCACTGAAGCTTTCTTT. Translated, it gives CASSEALGGIVTEAFF.

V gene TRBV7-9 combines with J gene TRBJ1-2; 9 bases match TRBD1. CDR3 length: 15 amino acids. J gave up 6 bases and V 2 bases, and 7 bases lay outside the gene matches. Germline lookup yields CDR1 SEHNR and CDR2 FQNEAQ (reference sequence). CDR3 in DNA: TGTGCCAGCAGCTTACCCCGGGACAGGGACGATGGCTACACCTTC. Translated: CASSLPRDRDDGYTF.

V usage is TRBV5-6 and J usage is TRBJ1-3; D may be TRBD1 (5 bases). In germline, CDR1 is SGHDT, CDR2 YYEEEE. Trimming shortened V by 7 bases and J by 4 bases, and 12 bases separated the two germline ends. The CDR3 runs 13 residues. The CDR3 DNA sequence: TGTGCCAGCGGAGGGACCGAAGGAAACACCATATATTTT. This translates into CASGGTEGNTIYF.

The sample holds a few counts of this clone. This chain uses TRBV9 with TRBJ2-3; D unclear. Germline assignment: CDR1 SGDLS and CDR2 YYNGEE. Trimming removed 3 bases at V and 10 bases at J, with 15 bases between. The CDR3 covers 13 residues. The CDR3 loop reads CASSAQSRSAQYF. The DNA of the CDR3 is TGTGCCAGCAGCGCCCAGTCCAGGTCGGCGCAGTATTTT.

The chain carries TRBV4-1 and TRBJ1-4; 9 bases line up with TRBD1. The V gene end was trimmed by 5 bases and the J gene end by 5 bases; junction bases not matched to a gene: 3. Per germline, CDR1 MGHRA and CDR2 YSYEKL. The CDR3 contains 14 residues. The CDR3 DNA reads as TGCGCCAGCAGCGACAGGGGGAACAATGAAAAACTGTTTTTT. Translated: CASSDRGNNEKLFF.

CDR3 loop: CASSFWTGGAVTSYNEQFF. DNA for the CDR3: TGCGCCAGCAGCTTCTGGACAGGGGGCGCGGTCACCTCCTACAATGAGCAGTTCTTC. V and J are TRBV5-1 and TRBJ2-1; 11 nucleotides agree with TRBD1. Germline V gives CDR1 SGHRS, CDR2 YFSETQ. The ends lost 2 bases at V and 0 bases at J; junction bases unmatched: 10. The CDR3 totals 19 residues.

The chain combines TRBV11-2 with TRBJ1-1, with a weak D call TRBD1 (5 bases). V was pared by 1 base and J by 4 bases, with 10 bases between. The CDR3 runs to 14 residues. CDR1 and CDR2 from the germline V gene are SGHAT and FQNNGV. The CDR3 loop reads CASSLALGPTEAFF. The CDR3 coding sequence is TGTGCCAGCAGCTTAGCTTTGGGGCCCACTGAAGCTTTCTTT.

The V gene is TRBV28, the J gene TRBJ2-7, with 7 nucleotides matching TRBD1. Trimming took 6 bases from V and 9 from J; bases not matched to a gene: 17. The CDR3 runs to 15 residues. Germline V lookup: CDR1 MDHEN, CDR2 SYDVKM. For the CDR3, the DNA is TGTGCCAGCAGCCCTGACAGGGTGGTTCCTAAAGGGCAGTACTTC. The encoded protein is CASSPDRVVPKGQYF.

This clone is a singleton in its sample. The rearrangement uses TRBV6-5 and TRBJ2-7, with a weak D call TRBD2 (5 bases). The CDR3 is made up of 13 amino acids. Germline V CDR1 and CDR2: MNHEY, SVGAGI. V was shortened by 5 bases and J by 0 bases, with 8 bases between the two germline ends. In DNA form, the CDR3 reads TGTGCCAGCAGTCGGGGAATCTCCTACGAGCAGTACTTC. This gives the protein CASSRGISYEQYF.

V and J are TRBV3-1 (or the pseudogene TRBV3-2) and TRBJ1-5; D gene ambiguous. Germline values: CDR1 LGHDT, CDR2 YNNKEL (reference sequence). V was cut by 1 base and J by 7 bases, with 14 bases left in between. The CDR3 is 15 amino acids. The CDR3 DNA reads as TGTGCCAGCAGCCAAGGTGCCATTTCGGGGCAGCCCCAGCATTTT. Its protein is CASSQGAISGQPQHF.

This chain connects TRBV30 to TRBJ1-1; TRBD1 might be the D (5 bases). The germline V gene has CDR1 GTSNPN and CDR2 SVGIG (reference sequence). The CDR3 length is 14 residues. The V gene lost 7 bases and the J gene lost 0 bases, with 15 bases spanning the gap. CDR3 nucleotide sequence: TGTGCCTTAACCAGGGCACGGCTGAACACTGAAGCTTTCTTT. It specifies CALTRARLNTEAFF.